This T cell receptor beta chain was captured in a study of CD8+ T cells in alopecia areata. Study overall: Those treated were given oral tofacitinib at 5 to 10 mg twice daily.

Investigators isolated RNA and reverse transcribed it into cDNA to act as the sequencing template. Using immunoSEQ multiplex PCR, the repertoire was profiled, and TCRdb retains in-frame clones only, with some absent. In the table there are fewer than 350,000 clones, over 45% of which are singletons. The V end was cut by 6 bases, the J end by 6 bases, with 23 bases between. From germline, CDR1 is SQVTM and CDR2 ANQGSEA. CDR3 length equals 15 residues. Stated treatment: oral pan-JAK inhibitor, 5-10 mg twice daily. Peripheral blood and lesional scalp punch biopsies were taken from alopecia areata patients.

The sequence derives from a human donor with alopecia areata. Material: CD4+ T cells sorted from blood, obtained at week 24, from a patient treated with tofacitinib. This chain joins TRBV29-1 and TRBJ1-2; no firm D call. CDR3 loop: CSVGGILTEWNGYTF. CDR3 DNA sequence: TGCAGCGTGGGCGGCATACTTACAGAGTGGAATGGCTACACCTTC.